Presented here are 30 T cell receptor beta chains from one specimen sequenced in a study of CD8 T cells in Susac syndrome. RNA totalling roughly 0.45 to 1 ug underwent reverse transcription with random hexamers. MiXCR, applied by TCRdb to the immunoSEQ multiplex PCR reads, yields one record per CDR3 protein. The table has 180,000 or so distinct CDR3 sequences, over 90% seen once. The sequenced sample consisted of CD4+ T cells from PBMCs. These receptors came from a human donor with Susac syndrome.

The J gene is TRBJ2-1, the V gene TRBV6-2 or TRBV6-3; D is undetermined. V was trimmed by 5 bases and J by 10 bases, leaving 18 bases between them. This CDR3 is 14 amino acids long. Germline-derived CDR1 and CDR2 are MNHEY and SVGEGT. CDR3 sequence (DNA): TGTGCCAGCAGTGCCCTCTCTAAACCCGAGGAGCAGTTCTTC. The encoded protein is CASSALSKPEEQFF.

V is TRBV29-1 and J is TRBJ2-7, with D perhaps TRBD1 (7 bases). There are 12 residues in the CDR3. Germline lookup yields CDR1 SQVTM and CDR2 ANQGSEA. Deletions cut 7 bases from V and 2 bases from J, with 12 bases between. CDR3 protein: CSATGTPYEQYF. CDR3 sequence (DNA): TGCAGCGCGACAGGGACTCCCTACGAGCAGTACTTC.

CDR3: CASSTLGVSGELFF. CDR3 coding DNA: TGTGCCAGCAGCACCCTTGGGGTCTCCGGGGAGCTGTTTTTT. V is TRBV28 and J is TRBJ2-2, with D unresolved. The CDR3 is 14 amino acids. V lost 6 bases, J lost 6 bases, and 14 bases lay in between. The germline V gene encodes CDR1 MDHEN and CDR2 SYDVKM.

The rearrangement uses TRBV30 and TRBJ2-1; D is possibly TRBD1 (6 bases). The V and J ends lost 0 bases and 2 bases respectively, with 11 bases between them. The CDR3 has 15 amino acids. The germline V gene encodes CDR1 GTSNPN and CDR2 SVGIG (reference sequence). The CDR3 region is CAWSVLRTAYNEQFF. The CDR3 nucleotides are TGTGCCTGGAGTGTACTACGGACAGCCTACAATGAGCAGTTCTTC.

The chain carries TRBV14 and TRBJ2-5; TRBD1 might be the D (5 bases). The germline gives CDR1 SGHDN, CDR2 FVKESK. V lost 4 bases and J 1 base, leaving 7 bases between the germline ends. The CDR3 has 13 amino acids. Written as DNA, the CDR3 is TGTGCCAGCAGCCGACAGCTCCAAGAGACCCAGTACTTC. Its translation is CASSRQLQETQYF.

V is TRBV3-1 and J is TRBJ2-7, with D possibly matching TRBD1 (5 bases). V lost 1 base to trimming and J lost 4 bases, with 14 bases between them. The CDR3 covers 15 residues. Germline loops: CDR1 LGHDT, CDR2 YNNKEL (reference sequence). The CDR3 bases are TGTGCCAGCAGCCAAGTAAGACAGTTCCTTTACGAGCAGTACTTC. Its translation: CASSQVRQFLYEQYF.

This clonotype was picked up one time. The chain is built from TRBV29-1 and TRBJ2-2; D gene unclear. Germline V gives CDR1 SQVTM, CDR2 ANQGSEA. Trimming shortened V by 5 bases and J by 6 bases, and 13 bases separated the two germline ends. The CDR3 is 13 amino acids. CDR3: CSVRPDTAGELFF. The DNA of the CDR3 is TGCAGCGTTCGCCCCGATACCGCCGGGGAGCTGTTTTTT.

The V call is TRBV30, the J call TRBJ1-2; D perhaps matches TRBD1 (5 bases). The germline gives CDR1 GTSNPN, CDR2 SVGIG (reference sequence). CDR3 length: 12 amino acids. Trimming cost V 4 bases and J 7 bases, with 13 bases left between them. CDR3 region: CAWTTGTGGYTF. The CDR3 region has the DNA TGTGCCTGGACCACCGGGACTGGTGGCTACACCTTC.

The J gene is TRBJ2-7, the V gene TRBV20-1; D perhaps matches TRBD2 (6 bases). CDR1 is DFQATT and CDR2 is SNEGSKA in the germline V gene (reference sequence). V was shortened by 3 bases and J by 2 bases, with 14 bases between the two germline ends. This CDR3 contains 14 residues. This chain's CDR3 is CSASRLANTYEQYF. CDR3 coding DNA: TGCAGTGCTAGTCGGCTAGCGAACACCTACGAGCAGTACTTC.

CDR3 amino acids: CATSRASSYNEQFF. The CDR3 nucleotides read TGTGCCACCAGCAGAGCTTCATCCTACAATGAGCAGTTCTTC. The rearrangement uses TRBV15 and TRBJ2-1; no reliable D call. Germline loops: CDR1 LNHNV, CDR2 YYDKDF (reference sequence). The V and J ends lost 1 base and 1 base respectively, with 5 bases between them. The CDR3 is 14 residues long.

The chain joins TRBV28 to TRBJ1-1; D is unresolved. The CDR3 consists of 12 residues. With 2 bases removed from V and 7 bases from J, the gap between germline ends came to 8 bases. Germline V CDR1 and CDR2: MDHEN, SYDVKM. The chain's CDR3 is CASSLKGIEAFF. In DNA, the CDR3 is TGTGCCAGCAGTTTAAAGGGAATTGAAGCTTTCTTT.

V usage is TRBV7-6 and J usage is TRBJ2-5; 9 bases match TRBD2. The V and J ends lost 3 bases and 2 bases, in that order; junction bases with no gene match: 4. CDR1 and CDR2 from the germline V gene are SGHVS and FNYEAQ. There are 15 residues in the CDR3. CDR3 sequence reads: CASSFLAGLQETQYF. The CDR3, as DNA: TGTGCCAGCAGCTTTCTAGCGGGGCTACAAGAGACCCAGTACTTC.

The chain is built from TRBV30 and TRBJ1-5; 7 bases map to TRBD1. The CDR3 is 14 amino acids. J was trimmed by 2 bases and V by 2 bases; bases with no gene match: 3. Germline V gene sequence: CDR1 GTSNPN, CDR2 SVGIG (reference sequence). CDR3 sequence: CAWSSDRGNQPQHF. The CDR3, as DNA: TGTGCCTGGAGTTCCGACAGGGGCAATCAGCCCCAGCATTTT.

The rearrangement uses TRBV21-1 and TRBJ1-1. TRBV21-1 is a listed pseudogene. The CDR3 covers 13 residues. DNA of the CDR3: TGTGCCAGCAGCAAAGGATGTGGGGCTCAAGCTTTCTTT. Amino acid sequence: CASSKGCGAQAFF.

This clonotype was recorded only once. CDR3 region: CASSLVDRAYEQYF. The CDR3 DNA sequence: TGTGCCAGCAGCTTGGTGGACAGGGCCTACGAGCAGTACTTC. The chain joins TRBV5-4 to TRBJ2-7; 8 bases are shared with TRBD1. The germline CDR1 and CDR2 sequences are SGHNT and YYREEE (reference sequence). Trimming cost V 0 bases and J 2 bases; bases outside gene matches: 1. CDR3 length equals 14 residues.

The rearrangement joins TRBV5-1 to TRBJ2-6; a weak D match, TRBD2 (6 bases). Germline-derived CDR1 and CDR2 are SGHRS and YFSETQ. Trimming shortened V by 6 bases and J by 0 bases, and 10 bases separated the two germline ends. The CDR3 has 15 residues. CDR3 residues: CASTRGSSGANVLTF. For the CDR3, the DNA is TGCGCCAGCACCCGGGGGAGCTCTGGGGCCAACGTCCTGACTTTC.

The chain has TRBV7-2 and TRBJ2-5, with D unresolved. Germline V gene data show CDR1 as SGHTA and CDR2 as FQGNSA. The ends were cut back, 3 bases at V and 3 bases at J, with 11 bases in the middle. The CDR3 spans 14 residues. Here the CDR3 reads CASSFGSSEETQYF. In nucleotides, the CDR3 is TGTGCCAGCAGCTTCGGTTCATCGGAAGAGACCCAGTACTTC.

This clonotype was seen a single time. The chain employs TRBV24-1 and TRBJ2-2; D is unclear. This CDR3 contains 13 residues. V was clipped by 5 bases and J by 7 bases, with 10 bases between them. Germline loops: CDR1 KGHDR, CDR2 SFDVKD. CDR3 DNA sequence: TGTGCCACCAGTGTTAAAGGGTACGGGGAGCTGTTTTTT. It specifies CATSVKGYGELFF.

The gene calls are TRBV7-2 and TRBJ2-3; 11 bases are shared with TRBD2. The length of the CDR3 is 16 residues. V dropped 1 base and J dropped 6; count of bases not matched to a gene: 6. Per germline, CDR1 SGHTA and CDR2 FQGNSA. This CDR3 is CASSLVRASGRDTQYF. The CDR3 DNA sequence: TGTGCCAGCAGCTTAGTTCGCGCTAGCGGGAGGGATACGCAGTATTTT.

The chain is built from TRBV29-1 and TRBJ1-4, with D perhaps TRBD1 (6 bases). The V gene's germline CDR1 is SQVTM and CDR2 ANQGSEA. V was pared by 6 bases and J by 4 bases, with 15 bases between. This CDR3 contains 14 residues. For the CDR3, the DNA is TGCAGCGTCATGACAGGAGGAAATAATGAAAAACTGTTTTTT. Translating gives CSVMTGGNNEKLFF.

This chain joins TRBV5-1 and TRBJ1-1; 7 bases are a match to TRBD1. J was trimmed by 4 bases and V by 4 bases; bases with no gene match: 7. Germline lookup yields CDR1 SGHRS and CDR2 YFSETQ. CDR3 size: 14 residues. CDR3 residues: CASSKTGEGTEAFF. CDR3 nucleotide sequence: TGCGCCAGCAGCAAAACAGGGGAGGGCACTGAAGCTTTCTTT.

The V and J genes are TRBV7-9 and TRBJ2-7, with D unresolved. The CDR3 totals 14 residues. CDR1 and CDR2 (germline): SEHNR, FQNEAQ (reference sequence). V was clipped by 4 bases and J by 5 bases, with 15 bases between them. In nucleotides, the CDR3 is TGTGCCAGCAGCTGGGGTCTTACTGGGGACGAGCAGTACTTC. Protein: CASSWGLTGDEQYF.

The CDR3 spells CASSPAPRDEQFF. The CDR3 coding sequence is TGTGCCAGCAGCCCGGCCCCGAGAGATGAGCAGTTCTTC. The chain links TRBV5-4 to TRBJ2-1; no clear D gene. From germline, CDR1 is SGHNT and CDR2 YYREEE (reference sequence). This CDR3 contains 13 residues. V lost 4 bases and J 8 bases, leaving 13 bases between the germline ends.

The chain carries TRBV6-2 or TRBV6-3 and TRBJ2-5, with a weak D call TRBD2 (5 bases). V was trimmed by 6 bases and J by 0 bases, leaving 11 bases between them. Germline CDR1 MNHEY, CDR2 SVGEGT. The CDR3 extends over 14 amino acids. CDR3 nucleotide sequence: TGTGCCAGCAGACTAGAGCTTTACCAAGAGACCCAGTACTTC. Protein: CASRLELYQETQYF.

The chain recombines TRBV12-3 or TRBV12-4 with TRBJ1-5, with D unresolved. V was pared by 2 bases and J by 9 bases, with 14 bases between. This CDR3 region has 14 residues. The CDR3: CASSLFRSQAPQHF. CDR3 coding DNA: TGTGCCAGCAGTTTATTCAGGTCTCAAGCGCCCCAGCATTTT.

The chain couples TRBV9 to TRBJ2-3; 11 nucleotides match TRBD2. Looked up from germline, CDR1 is SGDLS and CDR2 is YYNGEE. The CDR3 is 16 amino acids. The J segment lost 5 bases and the V segment lost 4 bases, leaving 9 bases of the junction unmatched. CDR3 DNA sequence: TGTGCCAGCAGCCCGCGGGGGACTAGCGGTCTAGATACGCAGTATTTT. This gives the protein CASSPRGTSGLDTQYF.

The chain is built from TRBV7-9 and TRBJ2-3, with 8 bases that match TRBD1. The junction had 8 bases not matched to a gene; V was cut back by 8 bases and J by 4 bases. CDR1 SEHNR and CDR2 FQNEAQ come from the germline V gene (reference sequence). This CDR3 comprises 14 residues. The CDR3 DNA reads as TGTGCCAGCGGCCAAGGACAGGGCGCAGATACGCAGTATTTT. It translates to CASGQGQGADTQYF.

The chain joins TRBV30 to TRBJ2-3; 8 nucleotides line up with TRBD1. V lost 5 bases to trimming and J lost 3 bases; unmatched junction nucleotides: 4. The germline V gene has CDR1 GTSNPN and CDR2 SVGIG (reference sequence). There are 13 residues in the CDR3. CDR3 sequence (DNA): TGTGCCTGGTCAGGGGGCTCTACAGATACGCAGTATTTT. It codes for CAWSGGSTDTQYF. The whole variable domain, remainder taken from reference TRBV30 and TRBJ2-3, is SQTIHQWPATLVQPVGSPLSLECTVEGTSNPNLYWYRQAAGRGLQLLFYSVGIGQISSEVPQNLSASRPQDRQFILSSKKLLLSDSGFYLCAWSGGSTDTQYFGPGTRLTVL.

This chain connects TRBV12-3 or TRBV12-4 to TRBJ1-5; the D gene is possibly TRBD1 (6 bases). This CDR3 region has 16 residues. Trimming shortened V by 6 bases and J by 6 bases, and 21 bases separated the two germline ends. The CDR3 region has the DNA TGTGCCAGCAGCCCTGGACTCAGGGGAGGGAGTCAGCCCCAGCATTTT. It specifies CASSPGLRGGSQPQHF.

This sequence joins TRBV20-1 and TRBJ2-2; 11 nucleotides agree with TRBD1. The junction had 4 bases not matched to a gene; V was cut back by 5 bases and J by 5 bases. The CDR3 covers 14 residues. Germline V CDR1 and CDR2: DFQATT, SNEGSKA (reference sequence). The CDR3 region has the DNA TGCAGTGCTTGGGACAGGGGGAATACCGGGGAGCTGTTTTTT. Translating it yields CSAWDRGNTGELFF.